This T cell receptor beta chain was identified in a study of T cell repertoires in cytomegalovirus infection. On the study more broadly: Matching HLA type, along with CMV infection, was indicated by public TCR beta signatures.

TCRdb independently ran MiXCR on the reads; one entry per CDR3 protein. The data show approximately 730,000 distinct CDR3 sequences, with about 27% seen just once and under 15% held by the top ten. As for this clonotype: Its antigen is unidentified. One end of the junction does not line up with germline, which may come from a read error.

Looked up from germline, CDR1 is SGHVS and CDR2 is FNYEAQ. This CDR3 is 17 amino acids long. Overall study findings and caveats: The study identified carriers of CMV plus the relevant HLA from cumulative public TCR beta family frequency. Predominance within the ex vivo response was attributable to HLA-C-restricted CMV-specific TCR beta clonotypes.

Sequenced here: cultured CD8+ T cells from PBMCs, sampled from culture after CMV antigen stimulation. This clonotype was sampled from a human donor in good health (CMV status not recorded). Some clones in this sample may be carry-over from other donors' samples. V and J are TRBV7-6 and TRBJ1-5; D not resolved. CDR3 in DNA: TGTGCCAGCAGTCTAGTCCGGGTTATGGGCAGCACTCAGCCCCAGCATTTT. Encoded protein: CASSLVRVMGSTQPQHF. Supplemented by reference TRBV7-6 and TRBJ1-5, the full variable domain reads GAGVSQSPRYKVTKRGQDVALRCDPISGHVSLYWYRQALGQGPEFLTYFNYEAQQDKSGLPNDRFSAERPEGSISTLTIQRTEQRDSAMYRCASSLVRVMGSTQPQHFGDGTRLSIL.